The clone carrying this T cell receptor beta chain came up once. V shed 0 bases and J shed 4 bases, with 13 bases lying between them. The germline gives CDR1 SGHRS, CDR2 YFSETQ. This CDR3 is built from 15 residues. This sample is drawn from a study of shared T cell receptors in the human thymus. Assay used: immunoSEQ multiplex PCR; TCRdb lists only in-frame clones, some missing. In the table there are 700,000 to 750,000 clones, roughly 85% of which are singletons. This sample was shared with a second study, whose subject was human thymus T cells. This second report adds: It was healthy Finnish infants having corrective surgery for congenital heart defects who were the donors. Thymus tissue was removed during corrective cardiac surgery. V and J gene usage appeared biased in thymic and blood repertoires. Thymic TCR repertoires of unrelated people reportedly overlapped highly.

Sequenced sample: thymocytes. This clonotype was obtained from a girl less than two years old with a congenital heart defect. The V call is TRBV5-1, the J call TRBJ1-1; D is ambiguous. CDR3 in DNA: TGCGCCAGCAGCTTGGTGCCCGGGCGGGGCACTGAAGCTTTCTTT. It yields the protein CASSLVPGRGTEAFF.